The source of this TCR beta chain is a study of cytomegalovirus exposure and HLA in healthy donors. Looking at the study overall: The study's early data release held roughly 90 million unique TCRs from HLA-typed donors.

The V end lost 4 bases, the J end lost 2 bases, and 16 bases lay between the germline ends. Germline V gives CDR1 GTSNPN, CDR2 SVGIG (reference sequence). The CDR3 covers 15 residues. PCR was performed using 60 Vbeta and 13 Jbeta primers. TCRdb's copy holds only in-frame clones and misses some; the assay was immunoSEQ multiplex PCR. The repertoire holds about 140,000 clones, around 73% seen once, with roughly 2.9% in the top ten. Material: PBMCs. The chain combines TRBV30 with TRBJ2-3; possibly TRBD2 for D (5 bases). The sequence came from a female donor in good health and CMV-seronegative. The CDR3 sequence is CAWTEGVGSTDTQYF. The CDR3 DNA sequence: TGTGCCTGGACTGAGGGAGTCGGCTCCACAGATACGCAGTATTTT.